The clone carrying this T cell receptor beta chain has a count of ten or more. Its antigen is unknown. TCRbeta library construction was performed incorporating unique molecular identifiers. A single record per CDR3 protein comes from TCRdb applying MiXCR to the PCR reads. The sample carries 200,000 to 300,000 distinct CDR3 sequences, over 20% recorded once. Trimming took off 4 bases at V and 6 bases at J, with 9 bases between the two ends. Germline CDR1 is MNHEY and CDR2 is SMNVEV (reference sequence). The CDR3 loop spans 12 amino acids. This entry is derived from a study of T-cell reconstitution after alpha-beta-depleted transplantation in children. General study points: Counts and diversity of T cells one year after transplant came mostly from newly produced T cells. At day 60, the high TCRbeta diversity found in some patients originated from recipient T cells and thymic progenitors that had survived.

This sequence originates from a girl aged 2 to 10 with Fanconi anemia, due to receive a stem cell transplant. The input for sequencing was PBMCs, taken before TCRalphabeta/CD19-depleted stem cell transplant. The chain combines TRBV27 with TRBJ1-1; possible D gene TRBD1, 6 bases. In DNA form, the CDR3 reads TGTGCCAGCAGTTCCAGGGGCGCTGAAGCTTTCTTT. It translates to CASSSRGAEAFF.